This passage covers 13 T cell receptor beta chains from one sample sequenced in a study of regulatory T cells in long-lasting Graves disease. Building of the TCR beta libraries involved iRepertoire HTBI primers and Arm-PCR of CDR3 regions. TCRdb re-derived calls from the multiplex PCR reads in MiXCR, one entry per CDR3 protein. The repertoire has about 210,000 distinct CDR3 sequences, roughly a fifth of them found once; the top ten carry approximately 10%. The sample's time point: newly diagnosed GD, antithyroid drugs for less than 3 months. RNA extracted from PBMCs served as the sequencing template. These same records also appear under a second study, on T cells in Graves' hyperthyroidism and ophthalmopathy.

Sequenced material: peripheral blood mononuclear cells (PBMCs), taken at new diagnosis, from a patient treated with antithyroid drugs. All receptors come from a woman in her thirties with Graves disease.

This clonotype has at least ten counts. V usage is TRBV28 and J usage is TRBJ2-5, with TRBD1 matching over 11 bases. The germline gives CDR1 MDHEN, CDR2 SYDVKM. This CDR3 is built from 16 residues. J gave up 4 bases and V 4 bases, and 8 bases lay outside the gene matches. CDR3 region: CASSSRLGTGGETQYF. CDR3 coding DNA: TGTGCCAGCAGTTCGCGTCTAGGGACAGGGGGAGAGACCCAGTACTTC.

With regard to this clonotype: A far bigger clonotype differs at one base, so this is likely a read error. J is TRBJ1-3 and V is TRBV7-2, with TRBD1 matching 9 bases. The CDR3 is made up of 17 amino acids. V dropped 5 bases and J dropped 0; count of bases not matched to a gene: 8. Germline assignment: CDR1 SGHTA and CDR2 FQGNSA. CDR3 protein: CASSDTGGSGSGNTIYF. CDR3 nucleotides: TGTGCCAGCAGCGACACAGGGGGCTCCGGCTCTGGAAACACCATATATTTT. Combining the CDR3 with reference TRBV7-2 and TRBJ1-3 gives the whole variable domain GAGVSQSPSNKVTEKGKDVELRCDPISGHTALYWYRQSLGQGLEFLIYFQGNSAPDKSGLPSDRFSAERTGGSVSTLTIQRTQQEDSAVYLCASSDTGGSGSGNTIYFGEGSWLTVV.

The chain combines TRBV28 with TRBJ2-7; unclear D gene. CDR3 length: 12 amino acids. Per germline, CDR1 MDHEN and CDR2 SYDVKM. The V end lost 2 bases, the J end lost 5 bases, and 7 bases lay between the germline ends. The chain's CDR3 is CASSLPIDEQYF. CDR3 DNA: TGTGCCAGCAGTTTACCAATAGACGAGCAGTACTTC.

CDR3: CASSSRQTAYEQYF. CDR3 bases: TGTGCCAGTAGTAGTCGACAGACCGCGTACGAGCAGTACTTC. The rearrangement links TRBV19 to TRBJ2-7; TRBD1 might be the D (5 bases). In germline, CDR1 is LNHDA, CDR2 SQIVND (reference sequence). Deletions cut 4 bases from V and 4 bases from J, with 14 bases between. This CDR3 comprises 14 residues.

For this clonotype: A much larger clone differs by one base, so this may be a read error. CDR3 in DNA: TGTGCCAGCTCACCGAGGTCTCCAGATGAGCAGTTCTTC. Its translation: CASSPRSPDEQFF. V is TRBV18 and J is TRBJ2-1; no clear D. The V gene's germline CDR1 is KGHSH and CDR2 LQKENI. Trimming removed 3 bases from V and 8 bases from J, with 11 bases in between. The CDR3 sequence is 13 residues long.

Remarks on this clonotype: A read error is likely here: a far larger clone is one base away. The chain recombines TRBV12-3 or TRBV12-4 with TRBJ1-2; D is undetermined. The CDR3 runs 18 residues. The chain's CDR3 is CASSLSPQSRVKDYGDTF. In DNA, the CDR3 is TGTGCCAGCAGTTTATCTCCACAAAGTAGGGTAAAAGACTATGGCGACACCTTC.

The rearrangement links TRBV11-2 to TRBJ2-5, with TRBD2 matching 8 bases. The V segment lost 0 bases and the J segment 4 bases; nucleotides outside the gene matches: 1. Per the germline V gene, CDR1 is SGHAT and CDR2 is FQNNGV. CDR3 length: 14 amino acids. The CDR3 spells CASSLERGVETQYF. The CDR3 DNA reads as TGTGCCAGCAGCTTAGAGCGGGGGGTAGAGACCCAGTACTTC.

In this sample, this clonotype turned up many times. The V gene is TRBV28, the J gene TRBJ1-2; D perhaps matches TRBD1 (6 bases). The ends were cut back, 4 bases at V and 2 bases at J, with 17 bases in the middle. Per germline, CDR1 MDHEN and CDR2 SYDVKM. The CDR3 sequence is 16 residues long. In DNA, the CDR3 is TGTGCCAGCAGTTCCAATTCATGGGGGCAGAACTATGGCTACACCTTC. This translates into CASSSNSWGQNYGYTF.

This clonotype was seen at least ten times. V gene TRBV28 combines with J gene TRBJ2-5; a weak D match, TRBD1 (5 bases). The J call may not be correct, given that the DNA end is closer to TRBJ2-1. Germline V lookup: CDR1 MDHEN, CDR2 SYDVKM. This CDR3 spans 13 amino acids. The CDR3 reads CASSYRNNNEQFF. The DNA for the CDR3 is TGTGCCAGCAGTTACAGGAACAACAATGAGCAGTTCTTC.

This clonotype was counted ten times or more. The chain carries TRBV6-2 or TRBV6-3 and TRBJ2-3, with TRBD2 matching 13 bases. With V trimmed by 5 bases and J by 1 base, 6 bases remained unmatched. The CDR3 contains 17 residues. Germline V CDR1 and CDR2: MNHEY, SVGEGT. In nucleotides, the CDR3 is TGTGCCAGCAGTGAGAGGACTAGCGGGAGAGGCACAGATACGCAGTATTTT. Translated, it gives CASSERTSGRGTDTQYF.

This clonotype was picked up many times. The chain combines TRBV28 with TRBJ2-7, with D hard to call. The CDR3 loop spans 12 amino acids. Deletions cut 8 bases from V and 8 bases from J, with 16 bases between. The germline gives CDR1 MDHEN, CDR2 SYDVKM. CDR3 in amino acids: CASATIRFQQYF. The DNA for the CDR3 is TGTGCCAGCGCTACGATCCGGTTCCAGCAGTACTTC.

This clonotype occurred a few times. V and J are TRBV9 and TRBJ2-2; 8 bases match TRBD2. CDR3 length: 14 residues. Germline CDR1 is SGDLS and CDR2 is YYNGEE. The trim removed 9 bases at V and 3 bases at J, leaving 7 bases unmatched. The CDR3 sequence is CATSGGAYTGELFF. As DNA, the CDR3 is TGTGCCACCTCGGGAGGGGCTTACACCGGGGAGCTGTTTTTT.

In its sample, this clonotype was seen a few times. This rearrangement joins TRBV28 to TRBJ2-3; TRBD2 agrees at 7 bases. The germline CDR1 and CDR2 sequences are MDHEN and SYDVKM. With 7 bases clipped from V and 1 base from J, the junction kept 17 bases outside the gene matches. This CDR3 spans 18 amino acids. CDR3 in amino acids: CASKDSLGGRGGTDTQYF. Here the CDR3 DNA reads TGTGCCAGCAAAGATTCCCTTGGCGGCCGGGGGGGCACAGATACGCAGTATTTT.